These 14 T cell receptor beta chains were sequenced from one sample in a study of blood T cell repertoires in COVID-19. Repertoires were generated with immunoSEQ multiplex PCR, while TCRdb's copy carries only in-frame clones and drops some. Seen here are under 300,000 clones, roughly 90% observed once, and the top ten hold nearly 6.5%. The specimen sequenced was PBMCs or T cells enriched from blood (not recorded which). These receptors originate from a woman in her twenties or thirties with acute COVID-19.

The rearrangement joins TRBV24-1 to TRBJ2-3; D not resolved. The V and J ends lost 4 bases and 2 bases respectively, with 6 bases between them. The CDR3 covers 13 residues. Germline V lookup: CDR1 KGHDR, CDR2 SFDVKD. The CDR3 DNA is TGTGCCACCAGTGACGTGTACACAGATACGCAGTATTTT. Residues: CATSDVYTDTQYF.

V gene TRBV27 combines with J gene TRBJ2-3, with TRBD1 as a possible D gene (7 bases). The length of the CDR3 is 13 residues. Germline CDR1 and CDR2: MNHEY and SMNVEV (reference sequence). Trimming shortened V by 6 bases and J by 5 bases, and 12 bases separated the two germline ends. In nucleotides, the CDR3 is TGTGCCAGCAGGAGGCAGGGGGGAGATACGCAGTATTTT. Translation: CASRRQGGDTQYF.

In nucleotides, the CDR3 is TGTGCCTCTTCGGGACAGGGTAGCAATCAGCCCCAGCATTTT. This gives the protein CASSGQGSNQPQHF. The rearrangement uses TRBV10-3 and TRBJ1-5, with TRBD1 matching 9 bases. The CDR3 loop spans 14 amino acids. CDR1 and CDR2 from the germline V gene are ENHRY and SYGVKD. J lost 0 bases, V lost 11 bases, and 5 bases had no gene match.

This rearrangement joins TRBV6-5 to TRBJ1-5, with TRBD1 matching over 7 bases. V shed 7 bases and J 6 bases; nucleotides not matched to a gene: 9. Germline-derived CDR1 and CDR2 are MNHEY and SVGAGI. The CDR3 totals 14 residues. The CDR3 nucleotides are TGTGCCAGCAACCCAGGGGGGTTAGGTCAGCCCCAGCATTTT. Translated, it gives CASNPGGLGQPQHF.

This sequence joins TRBV5-1 and TRBJ1-1, with D uncertain. V dropped 0 bases and J dropped 4 bases, with 10 bases sitting between them. The germline CDR1 and CDR2 sequences are SGHRS and YFSETQ. The CDR3 is 14 amino acids. CDR3 in amino acids: CASSLVGSGTEAFF. The CDR3 nucleotides are TGCGCCAGCAGCTTGGTTGGGTCGGGCACTGAAGCTTTCTTT.

The chain joins TRBV7-2 to TRBJ2-3; TRBD2 aligns across 10 bases. The V gene's germline CDR1 is SGHTA and CDR2 FQGNSA. V trimming: 2 bases; J trimming: 2 bases; junction bases outside the gene matches: 7. This CDR3 is built from 17 residues. CDR3 bases: TGTGCCAGCAGCTTAAGGTCGACTAGCGGGCCCACAGATACGCAGTATTTT. The encoded protein is CASSLRSTSGPTDTQYF.

V is TRBV15 and J is TRBJ1-5; no reliable D call. There are 13 residues in the CDR3. Trimming shortened V by 4 bases and J by 6 bases, and 10 bases separated the two germline ends. Per the germline V gene, CDR1 is LNHNV and CDR2 is YYDKDF (reference sequence). CDR3 sequence: CATSNRGIQPQHF. DNA for the CDR3: TGTGCCACCAGCAACCGGGGAATTCAGCCCCAGCATTTT.

This chain connects TRBV2 to TRBJ2-1, with D possibly matching TRBD2 (5 bases). The CDR3 is made up of 12 amino acids. CDR1 and CDR2 (germline): SNHLY, FYNNEI. V lost 7 bases and J 4 bases, leaving 8 bases between the germline ends. For the CDR3, the DNA is TGTGCCAGCATCGAGGGTTACAATGAGCAGTTCTTC. This codes for CASIEGYNEQFF.

The CDR3 spells CASCGTGGTYEQYF. The CDR3 nucleotides read TGTGCCAGCTGCGGGACAGGGGGAACCTACGAGCAGTACTTC. The chain joins TRBV2 to TRBJ2-7, with TRBD1 matching 11 bases. The length of the CDR3 is 14 residues. Germline V CDR1 and CDR2: SNHLY, FYNNEI. The V and J ends lost 8 bases and 2 bases, in that order; junction bases with no gene match: 5.

The V gene is TRBV24-1, the J gene TRBJ1-5; 10 positions agree with TRBD1. This CDR3 spans 16 amino acids. Trimming at V came to 4 bases and at J to 5 bases, leaving 7 bases not matched to a gene. Per germline, CDR1 KGHDR and CDR2 SFDVKD. This CDR3 is CATSDPGTGDHQPQHF. The CDR3, as DNA: TGTGCCACCAGTGACCCCGGGACAGGGGATCATCAGCCCCAGCATTTT.

This clone was seen a single time. This chain links TRBV19 with TRBJ2-1; no firm D call. This CDR3 is 16 amino acids long. Looked up from germline, CDR1 is LNHDA and CDR2 is SQIVND (reference sequence). Trimming cost V 5 bases and J 0 bases, with 14 bases left between them. CDR3 residues: CASSGPGLSSYNEQFF. DNA of the CDR3: TGTGCCAGTAGTGGTCCAGGCCTGAGCTCCTACAATGAGCAGTTCTTC.

The rearrangement links TRBV5-1 to TRBJ1-3; D is undetermined. Germline V CDR1 and CDR2: SGHRS, YFSETQ. This CDR3 contains 15 residues. Between the trimmed V and J ends, which lost 1 base and 3 bases, there was a span of 11 bases. The CDR3 bases are TGCGCCAGCAGCTTGTCCGGGTCCGATGGAAACACCATATATTTT. As protein: CASSLSGSDGNTIYF. Together with reference TRBV5-1 and TRBJ1-3, the CDR3 gives the full variable domain: KAGVTQTPRYLIKTRGQQVTLSCSPISGHRSVSWYQQTPGQGLQFLFEYFSETQRNKGNFPGRFSGRQFSNSRSEMNVSTLELGDSALYLCASSLSGSDGNTIYFGEGSWLTVV.

The J gene is TRBJ2-5, the V gene TRBV2; D is perhaps TRBD2 (7 bases). Trimming shortened V by 4 bases and J by 4 bases, and 19 bases separated the two germline ends. Germline CDR1 SNHLY, CDR2 FYNNEI. The CDR3 runs 16 residues. The CDR3 region is CASSGPGGGGAETQYF. The DNA for the CDR3 is TGTGCCAGCAGTGGACCCGGGGGCGGGGGAGCAGAGACCCAGTACTTC. The variable domain in full, completed from reference TRBV2 and TRBJ2-5, reads EPEVTQTPSHQVTQMGQEVILRCVPISNHLYFYWYRQILGQKVEFLVSFYNNEISEKSEIFDDQFSVERPDGSNFTLKIRSTKLEDSAMYFCASSGPGGGGAETQYFGPGTRLLVL.

The chain uses TRBV2 and TRBJ1-4; TRBD1 is a possible D gene (6 bases). V was cut by 7 bases and J by 8 bases, with 14 bases left in between. Germline lookup yields CDR1 SNHLY and CDR2 FYNNEI. This CDR3 is built from 13 residues. CDR3 residues: CASTGTYGEKLFF. The CDR3 DNA sequence: TGTGCCAGCACCGGGACATACGGGGAAAAACTGTTTTTT.